These 20 T cell receptor beta chains share one sample of origin, sequenced in a study of breast tumors, draining lymph nodes, adjacent tissues. Each CDR3 protein gets one entry after TCRdb re-called the multiplex PCR reads with MiXCR. Of about 230,000 distinct CDR3 sequences listed, approximately 29% are singletons. The lymph nodes were axillary draining lymph nodes from breast cancer patients. The sequencing input was axillary lymph node tissue. Receptor source: a female donor with breast cancer. Some clones in this sample may be carry-over from other donors' samples.

The chain links TRBV5-1 to TRBJ2-1, with 11 bases lining up with TRBD2. The length of the CDR3 is 15 residues. The junction had 3 bases not matched to a gene; V was cut back by 3 bases and J by 4 bases. Germline V gene sequence: CDR1 SGHRS, CDR2 YFSETQ. In DNA, the CDR3 is TGCGCCAGCAGCTATCGACTAGCGGGGTACAATGAGCAGTTCTTC. Encoded protein: CASSYRLAGYNEQFF.

The rearrangement uses TRBV28 and TRBJ1-5; 7 bases align to TRBD1. Germline-derived CDR1 and CDR2 are MDHEN and SYDVKM. With V trimmed by 5 bases and J by 2 bases, 9 bases remained unmatched. The CDR3 is 16 amino acids. DNA of the CDR3: TGTGCCAGCAGTCCAGGCAACAGGGGCGGCAATCAGCCCCAGCATTTT. Amino acids: CASSPGNRGGNQPQHF.

This clonotype came up many times. The chain carries TRBV19 and TRBJ2-2; no firm D call. V lost 3 bases to trimming and J lost 0 bases, with 11 bases between them. Germline values: CDR1 LNHDA, CDR2 SQIVND (reference sequence). The CDR3 sequence is 16 residues long. The CDR3 sequence is CASSIFGNPNTGELFF. The CDR3 bases are TGTGCCAGTAGTATCTTTGGGAACCCGAACACCGGGGAGCTGTTTTTT.

This clonotype appeared many times. The chain is built from TRBV13 and TRBJ1-3; the match to TRBD1 covers 10 bases. Losses at the gene ends were 3 bases for V and 4 bases for J; bases not matched to a gene: 3. In germline, CDR1 is PRHDT, CDR2 FYEKMQ (reference sequence). CDR3 length: 15 amino acids. The CDR3 DNA reads as TGTGCCAGCAGCTTGGACAGGGGGGGGGGAAACACCATATATTTT. Protein product: CASSLDRGGGNTIYF.

There are many counts of this clonotype. J is TRBJ2-3 and V is TRBV7-3; 9 nucleotides line up with TRBD1. The germline V gene encodes CDR1 SGHTA and CDR2 FQGTGA. This CDR3 spans 15 amino acids. The J segment lost 2 bases and the V segment lost 2 bases, leaving 2 bases of the junction unmatched. The CDR3 region has the DNA TGTGCCAGCAGCTTAGGACAGGGGACCACAGATACGCAGTATTTT. Translation: CASSLGQGTTDTQYF.

There are a few counts of this clonotype. The chain joins TRBV5-6 to TRBJ1-1; 9 bases agree with TRBD1. After removal of 2 bases from V and 11 bases from J, the junction contained 1 base not matched to a gene. The CDR3 is 11 amino acids. Germline V gene lookup returns CDR1 SGHDT and CDR2 YYEEEE. In DNA form, the CDR3 reads TGTGCCAGCAGCTTCGGACAGGGGGCTTTCTTT. Translated: CASSFGQGAFF.

This clonotype was observed many times. This chain connects TRBV2 to TRBJ2-3; 7 nucleotides match TRBD2. The CDR3 runs 12 residues. Looked up from germline, CDR1 is SNHLY and CDR2 is FYNNEI. V was clipped by 8 bases and J by 4 bases; unmatched bases: 3. Here the CDR3 reads CASRTRADTQYF. CDR3 coding DNA: TGTGCCAGCCGGACTAGAGCAGATACGCAGTATTTT.

This clonotype was counted a few times. This chain joins TRBV11-2 and TRBJ2-7; perhaps TRBD2 as D (6 bases). The CDR3 spans 11 residues. CDR1 SGHAT and CDR2 FQNNGV come from the germline V gene. The V end was cut by 3 bases, the J end by 11 bases, with 11 bases between. CDR3: CASSFSTSKYF. The DNA of the CDR3 is TGTGCCAGCAGCTTCAGTACTAGCAAGTACTTC.

The table lists this clonotype with many counts. J is TRBJ2-7 and V is TRBV5-1; the D gene is possibly TRBD1 (5 bases). V was trimmed by 0 bases and J by 0 bases, leaving 10 bases between them. The CDR3 spans 15 residues. The germline gives CDR1 SGHRS, CDR2 YFSETQ. The CDR3 nucleotides read TGCGCCAGCAGCTTGGGGGGCGCCAGCTCCTACGAGCAGTACTTC. This translates into CASSLGGASSYEQYF. The full variable domain, rest sourced from reference TRBV5-1 and TRBJ2-7, is KAGVTQTPRYLIKTRGQQVTLSCSPISGHRSVSWYQQTPGQGLQFLFEYFSETQRNKGNFPGRFSGRQFSNSRSEMNVSTLELGDSALYLCASSLGGASSYEQYFGPGTRLTVT.

This clonotype was counted many times. The chain joins TRBV16 to TRBJ2-2; D unresolved. The CDR3 spans 15 residues. Germline CDR1 KGHSY, CDR2 FQNENV. The V end was cut by 4 bases, the J end by 4 bases, with 13 bases between. CDR3: CASSPLLGRTGELFF. The CDR3 DNA is TGTGCCAGCAGCCCGCTGTTAGGGCGCACCGGGGAGCTGTTTTTT.

The chain joins TRBV10-3 to TRBJ2-7, with 11 bases matching TRBD2. The germline gives CDR1 ENHRY, CDR2 SYGVKD. The CDR3 consists of 13 residues. The CDR3 DNA is TGTGCTAGGGAGGGACTAGCGGCCTACGAGCAGTACTTC. Its translation is CAREGLAAYEQYF.

This sequence joins TRBV5-1 and TRBJ2-3; 16 bases map to TRBD2. V was clipped by 0 bases and J by 6 bases; unmatched bases: 4. Germline V lookup: CDR1 SGHRS, CDR2 YFSETQ. This CDR3 spans 17 amino acids. In DNA form, the CDR3 reads TGCGCCAGCAGCTTGGACGGGACTAGCGGGAGGGTTGATACGCAGTATTTT. Its protein is CASSLDGTSGRVDTQYF.

This clonotype came up many times. This chain uses TRBV7-9 with TRBJ2-5, with TRBD1 matching 12 bases. Germline CDR1 is SEHNR and CDR2 is FQNEAQ (reference sequence). The length of the CDR3 is 18 residues. V lost 5 bases and J lost 5; bases outside the gene matches: 15. This CDR3 reads CASSQGTGGRAVWETQYF. CDR3 bases: TGTGCCAGCAGCCAAGGGACAGGGGGCCGCGCTGTGTGGGAGACCCAGTACTTC.

This clonotype appeared many times. The V and J genes are TRBV3-1 and TRBJ2-7, with D possibly being TRBD1 or TRBD2 (5 bases each). Trimming removed 0 bases from V and 1 base from J, with 10 bases in between. Germline V CDR1 and CDR2: LGHDT, YNNKEL (reference sequence). This CDR3 spans 15 amino acids. The DNA for the CDR3 is TGTGCCAGCAGCCAAGATGGGGACGCTTCCTACGAGCAGTACTTC. Encoded protein: CASSQDGDASYEQYF.

This clonotype has ten or more counts. The genes are TRBV30 and TRBJ2-1; TRBD2 matches 9 bases. V gave up 3 bases and J gave up 10 bases; unmatched junction bases: 10. There are 14 residues in the CDR3. Per germline, CDR1 GTSNPN and CDR2 SVGIG (reference sequence). The CDR3 region has the DNA TGTGCCTGGAGGGATAGCGGGAGTAGCGGGGAGCAGTTCTTC. Translated, it gives CAWRDSGSSGEQFF. The full variable domain, rest sourced from reference TRBV30 and TRBJ2-1, is SQTIHQWPATLVQPVGSPLSLECTVEGTSNPNLYWYRQAAGRGLQLLFYSVGIGQISSEVPQNLSASRPQDRQFILSSKKLLLSDSGFYLCAWRDSGSSGEQFFGPGTRLTVL.

V and J are TRBV6-4 and TRBJ2-3; 12 bases line up with TRBD2. Germline V CDR1 and CDR2: MRHNA, SNTAGT. CDR3 length: 14 amino acids. Trimming cost V 5 bases and J 4 bases; bases outside gene matches: 1. The CDR3 protein is CASSSSGRADTQYF. The CDR3 region has the DNA TGTGCCAGCAGTTCTAGCGGGAGGGCAGATACGCAGTATTTT.

The V and J genes are TRBV7-3 and TRBJ2-3; 14 nucleotides line up with TRBD2. Germline V gene data show CDR1 as SGHTA and CDR2 as FQGTGA. The CDR3 contains 17 residues. The V segment lost 6 bases and the J segment 5 bases; nucleotides outside the gene matches: 10. The CDR3 sequence: CASRVVGLAGDKDTQYF. Written as DNA, the CDR3 is TGTGCCAGCAGAGTTGTGGGACTAGCGGGAGATAAAGATACGCAGTATTTT.

This clonotype has more than one count but fewer than ten. A read error may explain this, as a much larger clone is one base away. The rearrangement uses TRBV11-2 and TRBJ2-7; 10 bases are a match to TRBD1. Germline lookup yields CDR1 SGHAT and CDR2 FQNNGV. Unmatched junction bases numbered 5, after V lost 6 bases and J lost 6 bases. This CDR3 is built from 13 residues. This CDR3 is CASRGTGVSEQYF. In nucleotides, the CDR3 is TGTGCCAGCAGGGGGACAGGGGTCTCCGAGCAGTACTTC.

The table lists this clonotype with many counts. The rearrangement joins TRBV7-2 to TRBJ1-3; the D is unclear. The CDR3 runs to 17 residues. Per the germline V gene, CDR1 is SGHTA and CDR2 is FQGNSA. V was pared by 3 bases and J by 0 bases, with 15 bases between. The CDR3 DNA follows: TGTGCCAGCAGCTTTCTCGACCGCGCGAGCTCTGGAAACACCATATATTTT. Translation: CASSFLDRASSGNTIYF.

Ten or more counts support this clonotype. The chain links TRBV7-7 to TRBJ1-5; D might be TRBD1 (6 bases). This CDR3 spans 14 amino acids. Looked up from germline, CDR1 is SSHAT and CDR2 is FNYEAQ (reference sequence). V was trimmed by 5 bases and J by 6 bases, leaving 14 bases between them. The DNA for the CDR3 is TGTGCCAGCAGCCCCATGGGGGCGGGTCAGCCCCAGCATTTT. Protein product: CASSPMGAGQPQHF.